This T cell receptor beta chain was found in a study of T-cell reconstitution after alpha-beta-depleted transplantation in children. TCRbeta library preparation incorporated unique molecular identifiers. TCRdb re-derived calls from the PCR reads in MiXCR, one entry per CDR3 protein. The sample has 490,000 or so distinct CDR3 sequences; around 12% are singletons. Trimming took off 0 bases at V and 7 bases at J, with 6 bases between the two ends. The CDR3 spans 12 residues. This TCR came from a human donor who donated a stem cell graft to a child with combined immunodeficiency. The gene calls are TRBV12-3 or TRBV12-4 and TRBJ2-5; unclear D gene. The sequences come from PBMCs from the stem cell graft donor, collected from the stem cell graft. The CDR3 DNA reads TGTGCCAGCAGTTTAGCAGCGTGGACCCAGTACTTC. Its translation is CASSLAAWTQYF.